The 23 T cell receptor beta chains presented below share a single source sample, sequenced in a study of human T cells and chemical hapten exposure. TCRdb reanalysed the RACE reads using MiXCR and keeps one entry per CDR3 protein. This sample has tens of thousands of distinct CDR3 sequences; approximately 10% occur once, and the top ten carry 5% to 5.5%. Noted time point: pre-sensitization, week 0. Stated treatment: therapeutic diphenylcyclopropenone sensitization with weekly scalp DPC. This specimen consisted of whole blood, obtained in connection with sensitization to the hapten diphenylcyclopropenone (DPC). These receptors all stem from a woman aged 45 to 65 with alopecia areata. Some clones in this sample may be carry-over from other donors' samples.

The chain uses TRBV7-2 and TRBJ2-4; tentatively, D is TRBD2 (6 bases). From germline, CDR1 is SGHTA and CDR2 FQGNSA. V was clipped by 6 bases and J by 7 bases, with 13 bases between them. There are 13 residues in the CDR3. Here the CDR3 DNA reads TGTGCCAGCAGGCGGACTATGGGCAACATTCAGTACTTC. Its translation is CASRRTMGNIQYF. The full variable domain, its missing parts supplied by reference TRBV7-2 and TRBJ2-4, is GAGVSQSPSNKVTEKGKDVELRCDPISGHTALYWYRQSLGQGLEFLIYFQGNSAPDKSGLPSDRFSAERTGGSVSTLTIQRTQQEDSAVYLCASRRTMGNIQYFGAGTRLSVL.

This clonotype was recorded many times. The chain carries TRBV6-6 and TRBJ1-2; TRBD1 aligns across 7 bases. CDR1 is MNHNY, CDR2 SVGAGI, per germline (reference sequence). The V gene end was trimmed by 6 bases and the J gene end by 4 bases; junction bases not matched to a gene: 5. The CDR3 totals 13 residues. The CDR3 DNA sequence: TGTGCCAGCAGACTCGGGACAGTCTATGGCTACACCTTC. This translates into CASRLGTVYGYTF.

The chain recombines TRBV7-9 with TRBJ2-5; D remains unclear. Between the trimmed V and J ends, which lost 0 bases and 1 base, there was a span of 6 bases. Looked up from germline, CDR1 is SEHNR and CDR2 is FQNEAQ (reference sequence). The CDR3 extends over 14 amino acids. The CDR3 coding sequence is TGTGCCAGCAGCTTAGCCCGCTCCCAAGAGACCCAGTACTTC. Amino acids: CASSLARSQETQYF.

This clonotype was recorded a few times. The V gene is TRBV15, the J gene TRBJ1-3, with D tentatively TRBD1 (6 bases). CDR1 LNHNV and CDR2 YYDKDF come from the germline V gene (reference sequence). This CDR3 spans 15 amino acids. V dropped 4 bases and J dropped 2 bases, with 12 bases sitting between them. The CDR3 sequence: CATSTPTGTGNTIYF. The CDR3 coding sequence is TGTGCCACCAGCACTCCTACAGGGACTGGAAACACCATATATTTT.

This clonotype has just a few counts. The chain employs TRBV6-2 or TRBV6-3 and TRBJ1-2; D possibly corresponds to TRBD1 (5 bases). CDR1 is MNHEY, CDR2 SVGEGT, per germline. Trimming took 2 bases from V and 2 from J, leaving 12 bases between them. This CDR3 has 15 amino acids. The CDR3 region has the DNA TGTGCCAGCAGTTACCGGGGCAGAGGAAACTATGGCTACACCTTC. This translates into CASSYRGRGNYGYTF.

For this clonotype: This may stem from a read error, because a much larger clone lies one nucleotide away. The chain employs TRBV6-6 and TRBJ1-3, with D uncertain. CDR1 MNHNY and CDR2 SVGAGI come from the germline V gene (reference sequence). Trimming stripped 1 base from V and 0 bases from J, with 13 bases between. The CDR3 runs to 17 residues. This chain's CDR3 is CASSYLTPTLSGNTIYF. The CDR3 DNA reads as TGTGCCAGCAGTTACTTAACCCCGACCCTCTCTGGAAACACCATATATTTT.

There are many counts of this clonotype. The chain links TRBV20-1 to TRBJ1-6; 7 nucleotides match TRBD1. With 0 bases clipped from V and 7 bases from J, the junction kept 6 bases outside the gene matches. The CDR3 contains 15 residues. The germline V gene encodes CDR1 DFQATT and CDR2 SNEGSKA (reference sequence). CDR3 sequence reads: CSARDKGQRNSPLHF. Written as DNA, the CDR3 is TGCAGTGCTAGAGATAAGGGACAGAGGAATTCACCCCTCCACTTT.

V usage is TRBV30 and J usage is TRBJ1-1; tentatively, D is TRBD1 (5 bases). The CDR3 runs to 14 residues. The germline V and J ends were trimmed by 0 bases and 1 base, with 9 bases remaining between them. Looked up from germline, CDR1 is GTSNPN and CDR2 is SVGIG (reference sequence). The CDR3 nucleotides are TGTGCCTGGAGTGTCGGGGGAGCGAACACTGAAGCTTTCTTT. Its translation is CAWSVGGANTEAFF.

The chain is built from TRBV20-1 and TRBJ2-1, with 13 positions matching TRBD2. V lost 3 bases, J lost 4 bases, and 3 bases stayed unmatched. CDR3 length: 15 residues. Germline lookup yields CDR1 DFQATT and CDR2 SNEGSKA (reference sequence). CDR3 bases: TGCAGTGCTAGTACTAGCGGGAGGGCTTACAATGAGCAGTTCTTC. This gives the protein CSASTSGRAYNEQFF.

The chain joins TRBV30 to TRBJ2-7; D not certain. This CDR3 contains 13 residues. V was shortened by 2 bases and J by 3 bases, with 11 bases between the two germline ends. Germline loops: CDR1 GTSNPN, CDR2 SVGIG (reference sequence). The CDR3 is CAWSPLLYYEQYF. CDR3 bases: TGTGCCTGGAGTCCCCTTTTGTACTACGAGCAGTACTTC.

The rearrangement uses TRBV5-6 and TRBJ1-5; D unresolved. The CDR3 totals 14 residues. The V gene lost 2 bases and the J gene lost 4 bases, with 10 bases spanning the gap. Germline V gene sequence: CDR1 SGHDT, CDR2 YYEEEE. CDR3 protein: CASSFQGRNQPQHF. CDR3 sequence (DNA): TGTGCCAGCAGCTTCCAAGGACGGAATCAGCCCCAGCATTTT.

This clonotype was counted at least ten times. The chain combines TRBV6-5 with TRBJ1-1; a weak D match, TRBD1 (5 bases). Germline CDR1 is MNHEY and CDR2 is SVGAGI. The CDR3 extends over 15 amino acids. V was shortened by 2 bases and J by 2 bases, with 12 bases between the two germline ends. The CDR3 reads CASSYDLRGNTEAFF. The CDR3 DNA follows: TGTGCCAGCAGTTACGATTTGCGGGGCAACACTGAAGCTTTCTTT.

This clonotype was found a few times. J is TRBJ1-1 and V is TRBV4-3, with TRBD1 as a possible D gene (6 bases). This CDR3 is built from 17 residues. CDR1 is LGHNA, CDR2 YSLEER, per germline. V was trimmed by 3 bases and J by 2 bases, leaving 19 bases between them. CDR3 in DNA: TGCGCCAGCAGCCAGGATGCCAGGGGTTTGATAAACACTGAAGCTTTCTTT. Protein product: CASSQDARGLINTEAFF.

The chain has TRBV6-1 and TRBJ1-1; D unresolved. This CDR3 has 13 amino acids. Trimming left V 0 bases short and J 4 bases short, with 6 bases between. Germline assignment: CDR1 MNHNS and CDR2 SASEGT. CDR3 residues: CASSEALGTEAFF. CDR3 sequence (DNA): TGTGCCAGCAGTGAAGCGCTCGGCACTGAAGCTTTCTTT.

The table lists this clonotype with many counts. This rearrangement joins TRBV30 to TRBJ2-3; the D call may be TRBD1 or TRBD2 (5 bases each). Trimming removed 0 bases at V and 4 bases at J, with 14 bases between. CDR1 is GTSNPN, CDR2 SVGIG, per germline (reference sequence). The CDR3 sequence is 15 residues long. The CDR3 region is CAWSVGAGRADTQYF. For the CDR3, the DNA is TGTGCCTGGAGTGTGGGTGCAGGGCGGGCAGATACGCAGTATTTT.

In this sample, this clonotype turned up many times. The chain is built from TRBV12-3 or TRBV12-4 and TRBJ2-5, with 9 bases identical to TRBD2. There are 17 residues in the CDR3. V dropped 3 bases and J dropped 1; count of bases not matched to a gene: 9. CDR3 bases: TGTGCCAGCAGTTTGTGGGAAGCGGGGGGCCCCCAAGAGACCCAGTACTTC. Translation gives CASSLWEAGGPQETQYF.

This clonotype was counted a few times. V and J are TRBV20-1 and TRBJ2-1, with D perhaps matching TRBD1 (6 bases). V dropped 6 bases and J dropped 0 bases, with 15 bases sitting between them. The CDR3 has 15 residues. Germline CDR1 DFQATT, CDR2 SNEGSKA (reference sequence). The CDR3 loop reads CSAGAGQSSYNEQFF. CDR3 in DNA: TGCAGTGCGGGGGCGGGTCAGAGCTCCTACAATGAGCAGTTCTTC.

This clonotype was picked up a small number of times. This sequence joins TRBV28 and TRBJ2-7; no reliable D call. The CDR3 is 11 amino acids. Trimming shortened V by 7 bases and J by 3 bases, and 7 bases separated the two germline ends. The germline V gene encodes CDR1 MDHEN and CDR2 SYDVKM. CDR3: CASIFGYEQYF. CDR3 nucleotide sequence: TGTGCCAGCATCTTCGGCTACGAGCAGTACTTC.

This clonotype has at least ten counts. The V call is TRBV20-1, the J call TRBJ2-3; no reliable D call. Germline V gives CDR1 DFQATT, CDR2 SNEGSKA (reference sequence). The CDR3 is 14 amino acids. Trimming cost V 2 bases and J 1 base, with 10 bases left between them. This CDR3 reads CSARISLGTDTQYF. In DNA form, the CDR3 reads TGCAGTGCTAGAATTTCCCTCGGCACAGATACGCAGTATTTT.

This clonotype was counted many times. The V call is TRBV3-1, the J call TRBJ2-7; D might be TRBD2 (6 bases). With 2 bases removed from V and 5 bases from J, the gap between germline ends came to 13 bases. CDR1 LGHDT and CDR2 YNNKEL come from the germline V gene (reference sequence). The CDR3 sequence is 14 residues long. The CDR3 region is CASSQYGSVDEQYF. Written as DNA, the CDR3 is TGTGCCAGCAGCCAATACGGGAGTGTCGACGAGCAGTACTTC.

The chain combines TRBV7-8 with TRBJ1-6; 8 bases are shared with TRBD1. J gave up 6 bases and V 5 bases, and 15 bases lay outside the gene matches. The CDR3 covers 18 residues. Germline-derived CDR1 and CDR2 are SGHVS and FQNEAQ. The CDR3 DNA reads TGTGCCAGCAGCCAACGGCCGTCGGGACAGGAGTTTAATTCACCCCTCCACTTT. Amino acids: CASSQRPSGQEFNSPLHF.

This clonotype was detected many times. The junction does not match germline at one end; this may be a read error. The gene calls are TRBV9 and TRBJ2-2; weak D call: TRBD1 (6 bases). Germline V CDR1 and CDR2: SGDLS, YYNGEE. CDR3 length: 14 residues. Written as DNA, the CDR3 is TGTGCCAGCAGTCGGGGCAGGGACACCGGGGAGCTGTTCTTT. This sequence encodes CASSRGRDTGELFF. The variable domain in full, with the rest retrieved from reference TRBV9 and TRBJ2-2, is DSGVTQTPKHLITATGQRVTLRCSPRSGDLSVYWYQQSLDQGLQFLIQYYNGEERAKGNILERFSAQQFPDLHSELNLSSLELGDSALYFCASSRGRDTGELFFGEGSRLTVL.

This clonotype was seen at least ten times. The rearrangement links TRBV25-1 to TRBJ1-6, with unresolved D. The CDR3 sequence is 12 residues long. Germline lookup yields CDR1 MGHDK and CDR2 SYGVNS. V dropped 2 bases and J dropped 7 bases, with 3 bases sitting between them. The CDR3 region is CASSEVNSPLHF. CDR3 nucleotides: TGTGCCAGCAGTGAAGTCAATTCACCCCTCCACTTT. The full variable domain, rest sourced from reference TRBV25-1 and TRBJ1-6, is EADIYQTPRYLVIGTGKKITLECSQTMGHDKMYWYQQDPGMELHLIHYSYGVNSTEKGDLSSESTVSRIRTEHFPLTLESARPSHTSQYLCASSEVNSPLHFGNGTRLTVT.